This T cell receptor (beta chain) is drawn from a study of blood T cell repertoires in COVID-19. Original methodology: Quantification of nucleated cells was approximated via reference gene primer amplification. The assay was immunoSEQ multiplex PCR, and TCRdb's table has in-frame clones only and misses some. The DNA was the basis for D and trimming; V, J and clone size are from that table. The sample holds 150,000 to 200,000 clones; roughly 77% are singletons and the top ten take under 13%. The CDR3 totals 14 residues. The V end was cut by 3 bases, the J end by 0 bases, with 8 bases between. From germline, CDR1 is SEHNR and CDR2 FQNEAQ (reference sequence).

The sequenced sample consisted of peripheral blood. The chain has TRBV7-9 and TRBJ1-1; D ambiguous. This clonotype originated in a human donor in a cohort sampled during active COVID-19. As DNA, the CDR3 is TGTGCCAGCAGCTTCGGGGTTATGAACACTGAAGCTTTCTTT. Residues: CASSFGVMNTEAFF.